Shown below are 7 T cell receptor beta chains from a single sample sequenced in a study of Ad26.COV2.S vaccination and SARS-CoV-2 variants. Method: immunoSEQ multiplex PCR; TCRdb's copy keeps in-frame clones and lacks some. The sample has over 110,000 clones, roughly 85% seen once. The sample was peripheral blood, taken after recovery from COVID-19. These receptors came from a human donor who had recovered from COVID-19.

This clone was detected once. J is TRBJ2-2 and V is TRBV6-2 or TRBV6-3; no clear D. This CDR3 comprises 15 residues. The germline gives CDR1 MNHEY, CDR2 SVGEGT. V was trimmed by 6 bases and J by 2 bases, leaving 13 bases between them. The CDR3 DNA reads TGTGCCAGCAGCCACGGTGTAGCTAACACCGGGGAGCTGTTTTTT. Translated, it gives CASSHGVANTGELFF.

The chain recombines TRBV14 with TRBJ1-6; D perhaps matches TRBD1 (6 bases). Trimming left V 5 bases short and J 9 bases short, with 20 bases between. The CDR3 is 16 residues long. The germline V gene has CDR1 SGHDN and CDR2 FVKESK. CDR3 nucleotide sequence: TGTGCCAGCAGCTACGGTAGAGGGTTGGGGGCTTCACCCCTCCACTTT. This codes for CASSYGRGLGASPLHF.

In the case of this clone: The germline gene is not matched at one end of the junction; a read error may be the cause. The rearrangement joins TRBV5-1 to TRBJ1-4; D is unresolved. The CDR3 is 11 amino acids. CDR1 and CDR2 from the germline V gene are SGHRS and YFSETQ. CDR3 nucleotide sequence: TGCGCCAGCAGCTTGTTGCGAAAAACTGTTTTT. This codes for CASSLLRKTVF.

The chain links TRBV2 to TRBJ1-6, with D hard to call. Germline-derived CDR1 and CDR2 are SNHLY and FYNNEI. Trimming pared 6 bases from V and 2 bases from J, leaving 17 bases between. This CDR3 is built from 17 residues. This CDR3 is CASRSSREGTYNSPLHF. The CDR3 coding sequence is TGTGCCAGCAGGTCGTCTCGTGAGGGTACCTATAATTCACCCCTCCACTTT.

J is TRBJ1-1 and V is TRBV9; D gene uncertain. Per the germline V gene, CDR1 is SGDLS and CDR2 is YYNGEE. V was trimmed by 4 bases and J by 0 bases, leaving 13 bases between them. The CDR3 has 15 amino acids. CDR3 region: CASSPRAAMNTEAFF. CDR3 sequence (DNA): TGTGCCAGCAGCCCCCGGGCGGCAATGAACACTGAAGCTTTCTTT. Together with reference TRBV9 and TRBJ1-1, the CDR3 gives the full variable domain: DSGVTQTPKHLITATGQRVTLRCSPRSGDLSVYWYQQSLDQGLQFLIQYYNGEERAKGNILERFSAQQFPDLHSELNLSSLELGDSALYFCASSPRAAMNTEAFFGQGTRLTVV.

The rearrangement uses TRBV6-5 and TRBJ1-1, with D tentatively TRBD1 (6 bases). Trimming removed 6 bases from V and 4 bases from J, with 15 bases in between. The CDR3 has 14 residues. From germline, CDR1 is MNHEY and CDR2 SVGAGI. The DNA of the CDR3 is TGTGCCAGCAGCAGGGACATCCGGGTCACTGAAGCTTTCTTT. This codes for CASSRDIRVTEAFF.

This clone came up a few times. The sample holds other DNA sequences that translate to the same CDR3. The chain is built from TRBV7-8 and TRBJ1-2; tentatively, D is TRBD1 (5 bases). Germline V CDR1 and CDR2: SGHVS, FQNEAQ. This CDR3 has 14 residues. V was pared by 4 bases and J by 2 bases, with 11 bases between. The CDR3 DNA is TGTGCCAGCAGCTCCGACAAGGGGAACTATGGCTACACCTTC. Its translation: CASSSDKGNYGYTF.